The 6 T cell receptor beta chains in this list originate from one sample, sequenced in a study of blood T cells in healthy people across ages. PCR was performed a second time for about 7 to 11 cycles using a sample-barcoded 5' primer and a J-beta primer mix. Using its own MiXCR run on the 5' RACE reads, TCRdb lists one record per CDR3 protein. The table includes 790,000 or so distinct CDR3 sequences, around 50% detected once. The specimen was blood. These receptors all come from a man at least 80 years old in good health.

This clonotype turned up a few times. The chain couples TRBV20-1 to TRBJ2-1; D remains ambiguous. CDR3 length equals 13 residues. In germline, CDR1 is DFQATT, CDR2 SNEGSKA (reference sequence). Trimming took off 1 base at V and 4 bases at J, with 8 bases between the two ends. Here the CDR3 reads CSARVTDYNEQFF. CDR3 coding DNA: TGCAGTGCTAGAGTAACGGATTACAATGAGCAGTTCTTC.

The chain couples TRBV7-2 to TRBJ2-1; 10 nucleotides match TRBD1. CDR1 and CDR2 from the germline V gene are SGHTA and FQGNSA. The CDR3 is 13 amino acids. J gave up 9 bases and V 10 bases, and 9 bases lay outside the gene matches. CDR3 loop: CATSFRDRGEQFF. DNA for the CDR3: TGTGCCACAAGCTTCCGGGACAGGGGTGAGCAGTTCTTC.

This clonotype was observed many times. The rearrangement links TRBV7-2 to TRBJ2-7; D is possibly TRBD2 (6 bases). The CDR3 sequence is 14 residues long. The V end was cut by 5 bases, the J end by 7 bases, with 18 bases between. Germline V lookup: CDR1 SGHTA, CDR2 FQGNSA. This CDR3 reads CASSTPGGTREQYF. CDR3 coding DNA: TGTGCCAGCAGCACCCCCGGGGGAACGCGGGAGCAGTACTTC.

The chain is built from TRBV5-1 and TRBJ2-3, with 8 positions matching TRBD1. The trim removed 0 bases at V and 5 bases at J, leaving 11 bases unmatched. CDR1 is SGHRS, CDR2 YFSETQ, per germline. The CDR3 has 17 amino acids. The CDR3 bases are TGCGCCAGCAGCTTGGCCAGGTCTGTCAGGGGGCAAGATACGCAGTATTTT. Its protein is CASSLARSVRGQDTQYF. Full variable domain (remainder filled in from reference TRBV5-1 and TRBJ2-3): KAGVTQTPRYLIKTRGQQVTLSCSPISGHRSVSWYQQTPGQGLQFLFEYFSETQRNKGNFPGRFSGRQFSNSRSEMNVSTLELGDSALYLCASSLARSVRGQDTQYFGPGTRLTVL.

This clonotype came up many times. J is TRBJ2-7 and V is TRBV29-1; D is uncertain. V was clipped by 7 bases and J by 5 bases, with 12 bases between them. Looked up from germline, CDR1 is SQVTM and CDR2 is ANQGSEA. This CDR3 spans 11 amino acids. CDR3: CSANHRDEQYF. CDR3 DNA: TGCAGCGCAAATCATAGGGACGAGCAGTACTTC.

This clonotype has just a few counts. This sequence joins TRBV19 and TRBJ2-1; a weak D match, TRBD2 (6 bases). Germline lookup yields CDR1 LNHDA and CDR2 SQIVND (reference sequence). The CDR3 has 15 residues. V was shortened by 0 bases and J by 1 base, with 7 bases between the two germline ends. Here the CDR3 DNA reads TGTGCCAGTAGTATAGATCGGGAGTCCTACAATGAGCAGTTCTTC. The encoded protein is CASSIDRESYNEQFF.